These 32 T cell receptor beta chains share one sample of origin, sequenced in a study of CD8 T cells in ankylosing spondylitis. MiXCR was run by TCRdb on the 5' RACE reads, yielding one entry per CDR3 protein. Among a few hundred thousand distinct CDR3 sequences, over 15% were seen once, and the ten largest hold less than 35%. The sequenced sample was blood, either unsorted or a sorted T cell fraction (not recorded which). Receptor source: a male donor with ankylosing spondylitis or in good health (not recorded which).

Comment on this clonotype: Sequence at one end of the junction differs from germline and may be a read error. This chain links TRBV12-3 or TRBV12-4 with TRBJ2-1; 10 nucleotides align to TRBD2. The CDR3 sequence is 19 residues long. CDR3 DNA: TGTGCCATCAGTCCTTCCCTTCTCGGTTCTAGCGGGGGTCACAATGAGCAGTTCTTC. Translating gives CAISPSLLGSSGGHNEQFF.

In this sample, this clonotype turned up a few times. V usage is TRBV29-1 and J usage is TRBJ1-2, with 9 bases matching TRBD1. CDR1 and CDR2 from the germline V gene are SQVTM and ANQGSEA. Trimming at V came to 7 bases and at J to 4 bases, leaving 7 bases not matched to a gene. The CDR3 has 13 amino acids. This CDR3 is CSGTGGAFYGYTF. CDR3 sequence (DNA): TGCAGCGGAACAGGGGGCGCATTCTATGGCTACACCTTC.

The chain is built from TRBV5-1 and TRBJ2-7, with 8 nucleotides matching TRBD2. The CDR3 spans 19 residues. V shed 1 base and J 0 bases; nucleotides not matched to a gene: 15. Germline loops: CDR1 SGHRS, CDR2 YFSETQ. The CDR3 bases are TGCGCCAGCAGCTTGTCCTGGGCGACGGGGGGACTAGGCTCCTACGAGCAGTACTTC. Translation: CASSLSWATGGLGSYEQYF.

The chain recombines TRBV7-9 with TRBJ2-7, with a weak D call TRBD1 (6 bases). This CDR3 is built from 14 residues. Trimming cost V 5 bases and J 2 bases, with 13 bases left between them. The germline V gene encodes CDR1 SEHNR and CDR2 FQNEAQ (reference sequence). The chain's CDR3 is CASSPITGTYEQYF. DNA for the CDR3: TGTGCCAGCAGCCCAATCACAGGGACCTACGAGCAGTACTTC.

This clonotype was seen a few times. The chain links TRBV2 to TRBJ1-1, with D maybe TRBD1 (5 bases). Germline V CDR1 and CDR2: SNHLY, FYNNEI. V lost 5 bases and J 4 bases, leaving 14 bases between the germline ends. The CDR3 is 14 residues long. As DNA, the CDR3 is TGTGCCAGCAGTTACAGGCCTCAGGGCACTGAAGCTTTCTTT. Translation: CASSYRPQGTEAFF.

The chain links TRBV27 to TRBJ2-5; D is unclear. V shed 2 bases and J shed 4 bases, with 11 bases lying between them. The CDR3 has 14 amino acids. Germline V gene data show CDR1 as MNHEY and CDR2 as SMNVEV (reference sequence). CDR3 sequence reads: CASSLTWEPETQYF. Written as DNA, the CDR3 is TGTGCCAGCAGTTTAACGTGGGAACCAGAGACCCAGTACTTC.

This rearrangement joins TRBV4-2 to TRBJ2-6, with TRBD2 matching 7 bases. The germline gives CDR1 LGHNA, CDR2 YNFKEQ. Trimming removed 0 bases from V and 1 base from J; junction bases left unmatched: 0. The CDR3 totals 16 residues. DNA of the CDR3: TGTGCCAGCAGCCAAGAGCGGGAGTCTGGGGCCAACGTCCTGACTTTC. This sequence encodes CASSQERESGANVLTF.

This clonotype was seen a handful of times. This rearrangement joins TRBV7-2 to TRBJ1-4; tentatively, D is TRBD1 (6 bases). The germline V and J ends were trimmed by 6 bases and 8 bases, with 13 bases remaining between them. Germline V lookup: CDR1 SGHTA, CDR2 FQGNSA. The CDR3 has 13 amino acids. CDR3 DNA: TGTGCCAGCAGAGGCAGGGGCGGCGAAAAACTGTTTTTT. The encoded protein is CASRGRGGEKLFF.

The table lists this clonotype with a few counts. The V gene is TRBV29-1, the J gene TRBJ2-1, with a weak D call TRBD1 (5 bases). V lost 8 bases, J lost 1 base, and 15 bases lay in between. The CDR3 spans 14 residues. Germline V CDR1 and CDR2: SQVTM, ANQGSEA. The CDR3 here is CSIQETPSYNEQFF. The CDR3, as DNA: TGCAGCATACAGGAGACCCCTTCCTACAATGAGCAGTTCTTC.

The chain is built from TRBV7-9 and TRBJ2-1; D possibly matches TRBD1 or TRBD2 (5 bases each). CDR1 is SEHNR, CDR2 FQNEAQ, per germline (reference sequence). With 4 bases removed from V and 8 bases from J, the gap between germline ends came to 21 bases. The CDR3 extends over 16 amino acids. Here the CDR3 DNA reads TGTGCCAGCAGCTCCGGACAATCACGGGATGGCGATGAGCAGTTCTTC. The encoded protein is CASSSGQSRDGDEQFF.

This chain uses TRBV4-1 with TRBJ2-1; no firm D call. Germline V gene lookup returns CDR1 MGHRA and CDR2 YSYEKL. The CDR3 is 16 residues long. The ends were cut back, 0 bases at V and 1 base at J, with 10 bases in the middle. CDR3 sequence (DNA): TGCGCCAGCAGCCAAGATTCGGATAGTTCCTACAATGAGCAGTTCTTC. Its translation is CASSQDSDSSYNEQFF.

This clonotype was counted at least ten times. Here the CDR3 DNA reads TGCGCCAGCAGCCAAGGGGCAGGGGGATTCTACGAGCAGTACTTC. It translates to CASSQGAGGFYEQYF. The gene calls are TRBV4-3 and TRBJ2-7; 7 positions match TRBD1. CDR1 and CDR2 (germline): LGHNA, YSLEER. Trimming removed 1 base from V and 3 bases from J; junction bases left unmatched: 6. CDR3 length: 15 residues.

The chain joins TRBV27 to TRBJ2-3; tentative D call: TRBD2 (5 bases). Germline-derived CDR1 and CDR2 are MNHEY and SMNVEV (reference sequence). This CDR3 contains 15 residues. With 6 bases removed from V and 3 bases from J, the gap between germline ends came to 16 bases. The CDR3 loop reads CASSRLGESTDTQYF. The CDR3 DNA is TGTGCCAGCAGCCGCCTCGGGGAGAGTACAGATACGCAGTATTTT.

The V call is TRBV7-9, the J call TRBJ1-1; D is undetermined. The CDR3 length is 12 residues. Germline V gives CDR1 SEHNR, CDR2 FQNEAQ (reference sequence). V was cut by 8 bases and J by 1 base, with 8 bases left in between. The CDR3 DNA follows: TGTGCCAGCGTCGGAGGGAACACTGAAGCTTTCTTT. This encodes CASVGGNTEAFF.

This clonotype was seen a handful of times. This chain connects TRBV2 to TRBJ2-7; TRBD1 or TRBD2 may be the D gene (5 bases each). The germline V gene encodes CDR1 SNHLY and CDR2 FYNNEI. The CDR3 totals 14 residues. V was trimmed by 3 bases and J by 3 bases, leaving 12 bases between them. CDR3 residues: CASSEGRDGYEQYF. For the CDR3, the DNA is TGTGCCAGCAGTGAGGGTCGGGACGGCTACGAGCAGTACTTC. The full variable domain, in which reference TRBV2 and TRBJ2-7 provide the parts outside the CDR3, is EPEVTQTPSHQVTQMGQEVILRCVPISNHLYFYWYRQILGQKVEFLVSFYNNEISEKSEIFDDQFSVERPDGSNFTLKIRSTKLEDSAMYFCASSEGRDGYEQYFGPGTRLTVT.

This clonotype was detected only a few times. The chain employs TRBV10-3 and TRBJ2-7, with D hard to call. The CDR3 is 14 amino acids. Trimming removed 3 bases at V and 0 bases at J, with 9 bases between. CDR1 and CDR2 (germline): ENHRY, SYGVKD. This chain's CDR3 is CAISDSGDSYEQYF. The CDR3 region has the DNA TGTGCCATCAGTGATTCTGGGGACTCCTACGAGCAGTACTTC.

The chain recombines TRBV19 with TRBJ1-1, with D hard to call. The length of the CDR3 is 12 residues. Trimming removed 5 bases from V and 8 bases from J, with 12 bases in between. From germline, CDR1 is LNHDA and CDR2 SQIVND (reference sequence). The DNA of the CDR3 is TGTGCCAGTAGTGATACAGCCCCAGAAGCTTTCTTT. Encoded protein: CASSDTAPEAFF.

V gene TRBV18 combines with J gene TRBJ2-2, with D possibly called TRBD1 or TRBD2 (5 bases each). The CDR3 is 16 residues long. Trimming pared 4 bases from V and 6 bases from J, leaving 18 bases between. The germline V gene has CDR1 KGHSH and CDR2 LQKENI. DNA of the CDR3: TGTGCCAGCTCACACCCAGGGAAAGCGGTCGCCGGGGAGCTGTTTTTT. Amino acid sequence: CASSHPGKAVAGELFF.

In its sample, this clonotype was seen many times. V usage is TRBV20-1 and J usage is TRBJ2-1; TRBD2 aligns across 10 bases. CDR1 and CDR2 (germline): DFQATT, SNEGSKA (reference sequence). V lost 1 base to trimming and J lost 6 bases; unmatched junction nucleotides: 3. The CDR3 has 14 residues. This CDR3 is CSARGLAGGNEQFF. The CDR3 nucleotides read TGCAGTGCTAGAGGACTAGCGGGTGGCAATGAGCAGTTCTTC.

V gene TRBV27 combines with J gene TRBJ1-2; weak D call: TRBD1 (6 bases). Trimming took off 6 bases at V and 0 bases at J, with 14 bases between the two ends. Germline CDR1 is MNHEY and CDR2 is SMNVEV (reference sequence). The CDR3 runs to 15 residues. CDR3 nucleotides: TGTGCCAGCAGGTCGTTAGGGGGAGCTAACTATGGCTACACCTTC. Amino acids: CASRSLGGANYGYTF.

This clonotype appeared a few times. The gene calls are TRBV4-2 and TRBJ2-1, with 11 bases fitting TRBD2. Germline CDR1 and CDR2: LGHNA and YNFKEQ. Trimming removed 5 bases from V and 6 bases from J; junction bases left unmatched: 3. This CDR3 has 14 residues. CDR3 in amino acids: CASSNLAGGNEQFF. CDR3 nucleotide sequence: TGTGCCAGCAGCAATCTAGCGGGAGGCAATGAGCAGTTCTTC.

There are many counts of this clonotype. The chain uses TRBV6-5 and TRBJ2-1; D is perhaps TRBD2 (5 bases). CDR3 size: 12 residues. Germline CDR1 reads MNHEY; CDR2 reads SVGAGI. Trimming left V 7 bases short and J 5 bases short, with 9 bases between. This CDR3 reads CASIAGNNEQFF. In DNA, the CDR3 is TGTGCCAGCATTGCCGGGAACAATGAGCAGTTCTTC.

This chain joins TRBV20-1 and TRBJ2-7; no clear D gene. The V end was cut by 2 bases, the J end by 1 base, with 9 bases between. Germline V gives CDR1 DFQATT, CDR2 SNEGSKA (reference sequence). The CDR3 consists of 13 residues. In nucleotides, the CDR3 is TGCAGTGCTAGATTTGGGTGGTCCTACGAGCAGTACTTC. Residues: CSARFGWSYEQYF.

This clonotype was seen at least ten times. The V call is TRBV29-1, the J call TRBJ2-1; TRBD2 might be the D (6 bases). The V end lost 7 bases, the J end lost 1 base, and 14 bases lay between the germline ends. The CDR3 contains 14 residues. Germline V gene sequence: CDR1 SQVTM, CDR2 ANQGSEA. The CDR3 coding sequence is TGCAGCGCACCCGGCGGGACTTCCTACAATGAGCAGTTCTTC. Its protein is CSAPGGTSYNEQFF.

The CDR3 DNA is TGCGCCAGCAGCGTCGGAGACCGGGACAGGCAAGAGACCCAGTACTTC. It specifies CASSVGDRDRQETQYF. The chain employs TRBV5-1 and TRBJ2-5, with 8 bases fitting TRBD1. V trimming: 4 bases; J trimming: 2 bases; junction bases outside the gene matches: 10. CDR3 length equals 16 residues. The germline CDR1 and CDR2 sequences are SGHRS and YFSETQ. The whole variable domain, filled in from reference TRBV5-1 and TRBJ2-5, reads KAGVTQTPRYLIKTRGQQVTLSCSPISGHRSVSWYQQTPGQGLQFLFEYFSETQRNKGNFPGRFSGRQFSNSRSEMNVSTLELGDSALYLCASSVGDRDRQETQYFGPGTRLLVL.

The V call is TRBV29-1, the J call TRBJ2-7; TRBD2 matches at 9 bases. This CDR3 has 15 amino acids. Per germline, CDR1 SQVTM and CDR2 ANQGSEA. The trim removed 3 bases at V and 0 bases at J, leaving 6 bases unmatched. The DNA of the CDR3 is TGCAGCGTTGACGATAGCGGGAGTGACTCCTACGAGCAGTACTTC. Translated, it gives CSVDDSGSDSYEQYF.

The V and J genes are TRBV6-2 or TRBV6-3 and TRBJ2-7; possibly TRBD2 for D (5 bases). V lost 5 bases and J 7 bases, leaving 12 bases between the germline ends. Germline CDR1 MNHEY, CDR2 SVGEGT. The CDR3 is 12 residues long. The CDR3 DNA reads as TGTGCCAGCAGTGATTATGAGGGAGAGCAGTACTTC. Protein: CASSDYEGEQYF.

This clonotype was seen a handful of times. The V gene is TRBV18, the J gene TRBJ2-7; TRBD2 matches 11 bases. The CDR3 totals 15 residues. Per the germline V gene, CDR1 is KGHSH and CDR2 is LQKENI. The J segment lost 7 bases and the V segment lost 1 base, leaving 6 bases of the junction unmatched. In nucleotides, the CDR3 is TGTGCCAGCTCACCACATCCACTAGCGGGAGATGAGCAGTACTTC. Translated, it gives CASSPHPLAGDEQYF.

The J gene is TRBJ2-7, the V gene TRBV29-1, with TRBD1 identical over 9 bases. The CDR3 consists of 15 residues. Looked up from germline, CDR1 is SQVTM and CDR2 is ANQGSEA. The trim removed 1 base at V and 0 bases at J, leaving 4 bases unmatched. This CDR3 reads CSVEGTGDVSYEQYF. CDR3 sequence (DNA): TGCAGCGTTGAAGGGACAGGGGATGTCTCCTACGAGCAGTACTTC.

A word on this clonotype: The junction shows a germline mismatch at one end, possibly a read error. This chain connects TRBV20-1 to TRBJ2-2, with D possibly called TRBD1 or TRBD2 (5 bases each). CDR3 size: 15 residues. The germline V gene has CDR1 DFQATT and CDR2 SNEGSKA (reference sequence). CDR3 amino acids: CSARVRGIHTGALFF. The DNA of the CDR3 is TGCAGTGCTAGAGTAAGGGGCATCCACACCGGGGCGCTGTTTTTT.

This clonotype has just a few counts. V and J are TRBV27 and TRBJ2-1, with D unresolved. Per germline, CDR1 MNHEY and CDR2 SMNVEV (reference sequence). V lost 3 bases to trimming and J lost 7 bases, with 13 bases between them. This CDR3 has 14 amino acids. CDR3 sequence (DNA): TGTGCCAGCAGTTTCACTGGTCTGGGGAATGAGCAGTTCTTC. This translates into CASSFTGLGNEQFF.

This clonotype was seen more than once but under ten times. V and J are TRBV20-1 and TRBJ2-2, with a tentative D call TRBD2 (6 bases). V dropped 1 base and J dropped 0 bases, with 18 bases sitting between them. The germline gives CDR1 DFQATT, CDR2 SNEGSKA (reference sequence). CDR3 length equals 18 residues. The CDR3 nucleotides read TGCAGTGCTAGAGTTCTAGGTTTGACTAGAGCGAACACCGGGGAGCTGTTTTTT. As protein: CSARVLGLTRANTGELFF.